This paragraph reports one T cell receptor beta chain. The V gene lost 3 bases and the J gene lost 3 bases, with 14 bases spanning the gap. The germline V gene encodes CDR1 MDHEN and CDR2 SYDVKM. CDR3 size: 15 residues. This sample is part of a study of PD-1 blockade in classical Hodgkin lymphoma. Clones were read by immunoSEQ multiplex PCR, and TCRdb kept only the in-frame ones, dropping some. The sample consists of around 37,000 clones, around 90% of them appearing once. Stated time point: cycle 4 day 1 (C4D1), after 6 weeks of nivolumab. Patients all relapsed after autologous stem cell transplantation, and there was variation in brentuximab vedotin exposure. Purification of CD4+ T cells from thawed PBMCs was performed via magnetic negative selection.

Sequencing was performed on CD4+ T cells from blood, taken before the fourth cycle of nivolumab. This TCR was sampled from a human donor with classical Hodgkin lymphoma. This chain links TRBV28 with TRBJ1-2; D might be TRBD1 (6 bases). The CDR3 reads CASSLAEGGYYGYTF. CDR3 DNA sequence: TGTGCCAGCAGTTTGGCCGAGGGGGGGTACTATGGCTACACCTTC.